This TCR beta chain was retrieved from a study of blood T cell repertoires in COVID-19. In the case of this clone: The junction does not match germline at one end; this may be a read error.

This CDR3 is 15 amino acids long. Germline assignment: CDR1 MNHEY and CDR2 SVGAGI. TCRdb's copy holds only in-frame clones and misses some; the assay was immunoSEQ multiplex PCR. This table holds fewer than 140,000 clones, about 82% found once. Sequencing was performed on peripheral blood. The sequence came from a man of 80 years or more with COVID-19, enrolled during active disease. The J gene is TRBJ2-7, the V gene TRBV6-5; 9 nucleotides match TRBD1. The chain's CDR3 is CASRYAGTGTYEQYF. In DNA, the CDR3 is TGTGCCAGCCGTTACGCCGGGACAGGGACCTACGAGCAGTACTTC.